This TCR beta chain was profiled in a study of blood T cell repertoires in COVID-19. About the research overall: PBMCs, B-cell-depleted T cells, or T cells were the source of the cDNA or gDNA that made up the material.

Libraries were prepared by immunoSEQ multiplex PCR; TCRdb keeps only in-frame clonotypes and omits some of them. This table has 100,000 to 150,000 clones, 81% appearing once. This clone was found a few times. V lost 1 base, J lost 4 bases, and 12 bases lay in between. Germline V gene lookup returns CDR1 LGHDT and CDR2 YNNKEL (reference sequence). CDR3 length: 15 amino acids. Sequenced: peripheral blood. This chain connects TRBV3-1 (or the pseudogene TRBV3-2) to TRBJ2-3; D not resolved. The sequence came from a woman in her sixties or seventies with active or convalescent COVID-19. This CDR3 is CASSQVYGLADTQYF. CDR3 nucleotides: TGTGCCAGCAGCCAAGTATATGGGCTGGCAGATACGCAGTATTTT.